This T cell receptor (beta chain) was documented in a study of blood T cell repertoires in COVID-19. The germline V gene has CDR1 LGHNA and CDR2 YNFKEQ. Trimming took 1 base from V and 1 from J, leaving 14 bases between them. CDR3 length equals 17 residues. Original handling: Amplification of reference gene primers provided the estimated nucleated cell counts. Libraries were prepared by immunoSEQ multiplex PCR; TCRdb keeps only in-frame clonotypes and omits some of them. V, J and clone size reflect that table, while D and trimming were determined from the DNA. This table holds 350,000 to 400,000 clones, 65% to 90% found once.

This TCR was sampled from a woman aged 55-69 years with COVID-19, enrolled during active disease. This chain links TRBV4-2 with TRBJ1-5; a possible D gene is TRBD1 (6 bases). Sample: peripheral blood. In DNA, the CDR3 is TGTGCCAGCAGCCAAGCGACAGGTTCCGCGAGCAATCAGCCCCAGCATTTT. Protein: CASSQATGSASNQPQHF.